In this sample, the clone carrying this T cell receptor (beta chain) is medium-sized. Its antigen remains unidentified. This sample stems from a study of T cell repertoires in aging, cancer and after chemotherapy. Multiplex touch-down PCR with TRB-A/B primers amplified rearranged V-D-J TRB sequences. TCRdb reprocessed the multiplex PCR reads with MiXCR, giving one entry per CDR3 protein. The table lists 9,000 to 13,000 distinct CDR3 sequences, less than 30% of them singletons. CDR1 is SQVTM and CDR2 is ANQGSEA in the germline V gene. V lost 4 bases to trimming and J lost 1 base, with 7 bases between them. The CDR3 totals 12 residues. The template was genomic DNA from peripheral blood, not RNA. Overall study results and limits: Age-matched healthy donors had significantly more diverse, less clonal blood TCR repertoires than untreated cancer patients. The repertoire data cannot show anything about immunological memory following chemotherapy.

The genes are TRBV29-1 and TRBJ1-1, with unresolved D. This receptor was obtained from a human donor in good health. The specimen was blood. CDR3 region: CSVVTWNTEAFF. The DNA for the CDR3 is TGCAGCGTTGTGACCTGGAACACTGAAGCTTTCTTT.